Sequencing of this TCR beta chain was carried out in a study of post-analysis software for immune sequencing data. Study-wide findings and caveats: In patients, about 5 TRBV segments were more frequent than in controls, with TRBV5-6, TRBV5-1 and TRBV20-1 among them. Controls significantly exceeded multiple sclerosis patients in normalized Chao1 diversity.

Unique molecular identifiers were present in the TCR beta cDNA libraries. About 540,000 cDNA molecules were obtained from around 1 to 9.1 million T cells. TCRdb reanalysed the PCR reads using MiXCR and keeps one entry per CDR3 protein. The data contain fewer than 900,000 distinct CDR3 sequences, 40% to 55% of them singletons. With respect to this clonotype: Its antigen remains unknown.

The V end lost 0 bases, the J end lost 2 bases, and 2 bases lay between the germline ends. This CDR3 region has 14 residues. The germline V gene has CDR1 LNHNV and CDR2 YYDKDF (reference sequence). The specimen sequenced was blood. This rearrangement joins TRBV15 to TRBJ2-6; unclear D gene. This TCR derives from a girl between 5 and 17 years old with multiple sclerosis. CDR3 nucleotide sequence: TGTGCCACCAGCAGAGAAGCTGGGGCCAACGTCCTGACTTTC. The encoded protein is CATSREAGANVLTF.